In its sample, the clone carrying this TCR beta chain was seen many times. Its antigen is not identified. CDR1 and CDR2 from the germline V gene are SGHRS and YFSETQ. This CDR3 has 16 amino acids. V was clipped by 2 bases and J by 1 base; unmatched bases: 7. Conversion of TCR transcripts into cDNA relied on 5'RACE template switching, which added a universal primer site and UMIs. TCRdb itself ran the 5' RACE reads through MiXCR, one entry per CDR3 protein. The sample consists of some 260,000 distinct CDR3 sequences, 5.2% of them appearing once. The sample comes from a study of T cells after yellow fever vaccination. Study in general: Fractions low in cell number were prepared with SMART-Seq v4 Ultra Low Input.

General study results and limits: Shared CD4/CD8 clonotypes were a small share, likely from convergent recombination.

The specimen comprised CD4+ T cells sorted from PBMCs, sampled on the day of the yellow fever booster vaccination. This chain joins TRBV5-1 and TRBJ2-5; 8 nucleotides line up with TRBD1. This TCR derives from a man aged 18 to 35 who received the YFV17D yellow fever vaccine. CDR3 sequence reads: CASSFFGTGTQETQYF. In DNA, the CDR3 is TGCGCCAGCAGCTTTTTCGGGACAGGCACCCAAGAGACCCAGTACTTC.